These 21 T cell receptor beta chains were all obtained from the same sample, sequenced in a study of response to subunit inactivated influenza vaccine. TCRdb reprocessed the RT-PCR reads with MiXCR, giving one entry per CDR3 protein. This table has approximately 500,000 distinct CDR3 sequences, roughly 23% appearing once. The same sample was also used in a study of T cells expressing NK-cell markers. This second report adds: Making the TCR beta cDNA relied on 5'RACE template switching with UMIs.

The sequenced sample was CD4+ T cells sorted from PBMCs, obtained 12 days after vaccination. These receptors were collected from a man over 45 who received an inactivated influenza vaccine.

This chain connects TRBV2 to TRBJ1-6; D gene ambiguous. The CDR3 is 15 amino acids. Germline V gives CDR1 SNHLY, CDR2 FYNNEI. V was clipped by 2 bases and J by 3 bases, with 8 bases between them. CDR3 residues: CASSEQQDYNSPLHF. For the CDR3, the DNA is TGTGCCAGCAGTGAACAGCAGGACTATAATTCACCCCTCCACTTT.

CDR3: CASRHRGWGDTQYF. CDR3 nucleotide sequence: TGTGCCAGCAGACACCGGGGCTGGGGAGATACGCAGTATTTT. The chain employs TRBV6-2 or TRBV6-3 and TRBJ2-3; tentatively, D is TRBD1 or TRBD2 (5 bases each). Looked up from germline, CDR1 is MNHEY and CDR2 is SVGEGT. The CDR3 is 14 residues long. V was pared by 6 bases and J by 5 bases, with 15 bases between.

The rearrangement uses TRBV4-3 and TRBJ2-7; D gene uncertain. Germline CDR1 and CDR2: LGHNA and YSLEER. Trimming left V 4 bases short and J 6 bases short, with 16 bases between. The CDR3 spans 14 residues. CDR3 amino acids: CASSPLATFTEQYF. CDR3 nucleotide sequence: TGCGCCAGCAGCCCCCTCGCCACTTTTACCGAGCAGTACTTC.

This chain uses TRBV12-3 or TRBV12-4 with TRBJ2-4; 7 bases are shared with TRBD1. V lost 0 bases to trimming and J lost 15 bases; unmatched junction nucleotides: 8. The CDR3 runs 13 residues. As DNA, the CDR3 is TGTGCCAGCAGTTTAGCCTACAGGGGACGGGCGTACTTC. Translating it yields CASSLAYRGRAYF.

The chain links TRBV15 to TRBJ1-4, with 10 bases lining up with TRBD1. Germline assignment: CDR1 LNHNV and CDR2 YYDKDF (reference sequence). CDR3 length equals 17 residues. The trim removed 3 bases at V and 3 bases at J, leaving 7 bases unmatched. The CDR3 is CATSRDRGGVSNEKLFF. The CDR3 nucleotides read TGTGCCACCAGCAGGGACAGGGGGGGGGTTTCTAATGAAAAACTGTTTTTT.

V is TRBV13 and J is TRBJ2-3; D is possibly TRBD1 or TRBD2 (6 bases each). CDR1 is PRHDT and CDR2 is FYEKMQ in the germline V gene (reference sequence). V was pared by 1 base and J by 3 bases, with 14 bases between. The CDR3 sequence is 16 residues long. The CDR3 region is CASSLEGGRITDTQYF. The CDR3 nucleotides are TGTGCCAGCAGCTTAGAAGGGGGGCGAATAACAGATACGCAGTATTTT.

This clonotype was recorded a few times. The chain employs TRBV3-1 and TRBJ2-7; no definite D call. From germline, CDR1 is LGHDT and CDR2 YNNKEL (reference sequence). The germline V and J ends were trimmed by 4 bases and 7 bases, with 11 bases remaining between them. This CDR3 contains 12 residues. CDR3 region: CASSLGPVEQYF. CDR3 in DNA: TGTGCCAGCAGCCTGGGCCCTGTGGAGCAGTACTTC.

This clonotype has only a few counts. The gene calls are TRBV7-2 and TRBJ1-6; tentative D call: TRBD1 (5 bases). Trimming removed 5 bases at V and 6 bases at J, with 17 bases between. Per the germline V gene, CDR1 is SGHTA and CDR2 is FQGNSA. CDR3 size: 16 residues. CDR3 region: CASSLVIGRANSPLHF. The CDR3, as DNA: TGTGCCAGCAGCCTAGTCATCGGCAGGGCTAATTCACCCCTCCACTTT.

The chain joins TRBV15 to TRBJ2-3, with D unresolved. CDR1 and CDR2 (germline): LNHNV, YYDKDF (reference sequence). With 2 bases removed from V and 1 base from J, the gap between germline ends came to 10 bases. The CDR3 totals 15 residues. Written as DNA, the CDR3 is TGTGCCACCAGCAGACCTTTTCTCGGCACAGATACGCAGTATTTT. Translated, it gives CATSRPFLGTDTQYF.

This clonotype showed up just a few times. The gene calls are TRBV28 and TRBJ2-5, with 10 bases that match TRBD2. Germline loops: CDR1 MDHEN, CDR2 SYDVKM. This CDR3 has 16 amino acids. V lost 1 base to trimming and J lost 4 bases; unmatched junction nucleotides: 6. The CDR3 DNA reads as TGTGCCAGCAGTTTATCAAGCGGGGGGGCCCCAGAGACCCAGTACTTC. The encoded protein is CASSLSSGGAPETQYF.

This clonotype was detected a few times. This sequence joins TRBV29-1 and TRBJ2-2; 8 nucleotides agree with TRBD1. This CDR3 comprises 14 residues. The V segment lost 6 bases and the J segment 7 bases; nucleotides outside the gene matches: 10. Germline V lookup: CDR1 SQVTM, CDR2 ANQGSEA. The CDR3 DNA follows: TGCAGCGTAGGGACAGGCCCCGGCATCGGGGAGCTGTTTTTT. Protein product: CSVGTGPGIGELFF.

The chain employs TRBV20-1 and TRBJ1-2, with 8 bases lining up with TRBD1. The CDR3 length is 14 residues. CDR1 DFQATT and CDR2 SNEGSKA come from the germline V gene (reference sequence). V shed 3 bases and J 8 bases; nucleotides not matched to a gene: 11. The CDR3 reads CSARREDRVAGYTF. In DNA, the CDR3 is TGCAGTGCTAGGAGGGAGGACAGGGTTGCGGGCTACACCTTC.

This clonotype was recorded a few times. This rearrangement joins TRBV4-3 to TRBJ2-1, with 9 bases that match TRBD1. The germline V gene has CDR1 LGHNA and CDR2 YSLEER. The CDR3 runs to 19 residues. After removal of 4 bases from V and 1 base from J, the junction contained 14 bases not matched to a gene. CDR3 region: CASSPSGTGFRVSYNEQFF. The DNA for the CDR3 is TGCGCCAGCAGCCCATCCGGGACAGGGTTTCGAGTATCCTACAATGAGCAGTTCTTC.

The CDR3 DNA reads as TGCGCCAGCAGCAGGGGTGGGAGCACTGAAGCTTTCTTT. It translates to CASSRGGSTEAFF. V gene TRBV5-1 combines with J gene TRBJ1-1; a weak D match, TRBD1 (5 bases). This CDR3 has 13 residues. CDR1 and CDR2 from the germline V gene are SGHRS and YFSETQ. V lost 4 bases, J lost 4 bases, and 11 bases lay in between.

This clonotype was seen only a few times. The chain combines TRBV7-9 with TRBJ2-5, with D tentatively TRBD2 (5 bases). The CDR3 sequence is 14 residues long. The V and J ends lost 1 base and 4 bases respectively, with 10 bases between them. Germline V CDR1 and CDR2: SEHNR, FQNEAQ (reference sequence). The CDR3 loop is CASSLDLSGETQYF. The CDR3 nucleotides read TGTGCCAGCAGCTTAGATCTGAGCGGAGAGACCCAGTACTTC.

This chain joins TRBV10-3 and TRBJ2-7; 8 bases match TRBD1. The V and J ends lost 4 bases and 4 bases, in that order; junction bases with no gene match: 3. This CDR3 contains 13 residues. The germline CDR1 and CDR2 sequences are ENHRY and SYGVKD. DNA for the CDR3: TGTGCCATCAGTGGGACAGGGAGGTACGAGCAGTACTTC. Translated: CAISGTGRYEQYF.

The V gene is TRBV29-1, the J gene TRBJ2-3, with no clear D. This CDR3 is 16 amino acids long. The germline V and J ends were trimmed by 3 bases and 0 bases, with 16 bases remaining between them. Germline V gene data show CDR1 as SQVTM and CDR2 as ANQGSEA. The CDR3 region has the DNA TGCAGCGTTGACCACGACTGGTATGCTAGCACAGATACGCAGTATTTT. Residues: CSVDHDWYASTDTQYF.

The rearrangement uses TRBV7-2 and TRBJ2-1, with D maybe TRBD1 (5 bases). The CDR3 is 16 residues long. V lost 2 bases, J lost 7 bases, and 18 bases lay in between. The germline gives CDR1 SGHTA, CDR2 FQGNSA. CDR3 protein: CASSLHEVGAKNEQFF. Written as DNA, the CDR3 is TGTGCCAGCAGCTTACACGAGGTTGGGGCCAAGAATGAGCAGTTCTTC.

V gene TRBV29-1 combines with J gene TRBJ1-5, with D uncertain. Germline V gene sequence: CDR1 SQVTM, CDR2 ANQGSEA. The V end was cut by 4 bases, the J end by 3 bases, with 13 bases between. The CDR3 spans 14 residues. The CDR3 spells CSVAEGNLNQPQHF. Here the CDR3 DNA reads TGCAGCGTTGCAGAAGGGAATCTCAATCAGCCCCAGCATTTT.

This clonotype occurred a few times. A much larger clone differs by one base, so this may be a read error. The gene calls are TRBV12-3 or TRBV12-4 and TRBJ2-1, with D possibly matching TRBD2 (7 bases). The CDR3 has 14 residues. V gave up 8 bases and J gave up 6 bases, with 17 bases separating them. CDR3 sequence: CASRYSGGPNEQFF. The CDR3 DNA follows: TGTGCCAGCCGCTACTCGGGGGGCCCCAATGAGCAGTTCTTC.

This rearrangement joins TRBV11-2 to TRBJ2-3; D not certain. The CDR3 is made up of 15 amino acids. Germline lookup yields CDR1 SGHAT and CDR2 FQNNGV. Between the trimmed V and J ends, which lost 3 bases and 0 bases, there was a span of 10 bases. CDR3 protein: CASSFALPSTDTQYF. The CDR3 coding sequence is TGTGCCAGCAGCTTTGCATTACCTAGCACAGATACGCAGTATTTT.